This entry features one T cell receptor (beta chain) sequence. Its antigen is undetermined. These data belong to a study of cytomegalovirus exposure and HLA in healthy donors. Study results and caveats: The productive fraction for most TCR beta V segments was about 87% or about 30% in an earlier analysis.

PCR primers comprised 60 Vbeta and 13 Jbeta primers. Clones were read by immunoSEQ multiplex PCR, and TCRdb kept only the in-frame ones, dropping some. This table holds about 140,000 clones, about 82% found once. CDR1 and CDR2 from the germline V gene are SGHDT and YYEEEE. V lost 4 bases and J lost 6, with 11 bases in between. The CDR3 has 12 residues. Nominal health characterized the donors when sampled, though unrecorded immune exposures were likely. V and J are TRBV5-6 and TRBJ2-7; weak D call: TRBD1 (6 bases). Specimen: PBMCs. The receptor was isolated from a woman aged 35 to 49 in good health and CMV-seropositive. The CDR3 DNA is TGTGCCAGCAGCCGTGACAGGATCGAGCAGTACTTC. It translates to CASSRDRIEQYF.